These T cell receptor beta chains were read from a single sample in a study of beta chain features in type 1 diabetes. This table comes from immunoSEQ multiplex PCR, and its TCRdb copy is limited to in-frame clones, with some not included. This sample has about 150,000 clones, with 10% found just once. The specimen sequenced was central memory CD4+ T cells from blood. These receptor sequences come from a man younger than 40 with type 1 diabetes. Both conserved end residues are part of each CDR3. The D gene is left open where the match is weak. The size field is filled for only some rows; it gives once, few, many or a size class.

cdr3_length: 15
d_call: TRBD2
clone_size: few
j_call: TRBJ2-3
v_call: TRBV29-1
cdr3_aa: CSAGTSGFGADTQYF
cdr3_nt: TGCAGCGCCGGGACTAGCGGGTTTGGAGCAGATACGCAGTATTTT

cdr3_length: 14
d_call: TRBD1
clone_size: .
j_call: TRBJ1-1
v_call: TRBV28
cdr3_aa: CASRPPRQGGRTFF
cdr3_nt: TGTGCCAGCAGACCTCCTCGACAGGGGGGGAGAACTTTCTTT

cdr3_length: 14
d_call: TRBD1
clone_size: .
j_call: TRBJ2-7
v_call: TRBV28
cdr3_aa: CASTPGTGAEEQYF
cdr3_nt: TGTGCCAGCACCCCCGGGACAGGGGCGGAGGAGCAGTACTTC

cdr3_length: 13
d_call: .
clone_size: .
j_call: TRBJ2-3
v_call: TRBV5-4
cdr3_aa: CASSPVGADTQYF
cdr3_nt: TGTGCCAGCAGCCCGGTAGGGGCAGATACGCAGTATTTT

cdr3_length: 13
d_call: .
clone_size: .
j_call: TRBJ2-5
v_call: TRBV18
cdr3_aa: CASSSTGVETQYF
cdr3_nt: TGTGCCAGCTCATCGACAGGAGTAGAGACCCAGTACTTC

cdr3_length: 14
d_call: .
clone_size: .
j_call: TRBJ1-1
v_call: TRBV4-2
cdr3_aa: CASAPGRADTEAFF
cdr3_nt: TGTGCCAGCGCGCCCGGGAGGGCGGACACTGAAGCTTTCTTT

cdr3_length: 16
d_call: TRBD2
clone_size: few
j_call: TRBJ2-1
v_call: TRBV7-2
cdr3_aa: CASSRGVAGTNNEQFF
cdr3_nt: TGTGCCAGCAGCCGCGGGGTAGCGGGAACGAACAATGAGCAGTTCTTC

cdr3_length: 15
d_call: .
clone_size: .
j_call: TRBJ2-7
v_call: TRBV5-1
cdr3_aa: CASSLVGSSSYEQYF
cdr3_nt: TGCGCCAGCAGCTTGGTCGGGTCCTCCTCCTACGAGCAGTACTTC

cdr3_length: 15
d_call: TRBD1
clone_size: few
j_call: TRBJ2-5
v_call: TRBV7-9
cdr3_aa: CASSPTGRQGETQYF
cdr3_nt: TGTGCCAGCAGCCCGACAGGGAGACAGGGGGAGACCCAGTACTTC

cdr3_length: 17
d_call: TRBD2
clone_size: few
j_call: TRBJ2-1
v_call: TRBV7-3
cdr3_aa: CASSSSASGSSYNEQFF
cdr3_nt: TGTGCCAGCAGCTCTTCGGCTAGCGGGAGCTCCTACAATGAGCAGTTCTTC

cdr3_length: 11
d_call: .
clone_size: .
j_call: TRBJ2-3
v_call: TRBV2
cdr3_aa: CASSDKDTQYF
cdr3_nt: TGTGCCAGCAGTGATAAAGATACGCAGTATTTT

cdr3_length: 16
d_call: .
clone_size: many
j_call: TRBJ1-3
v_call: TRBV4-1
cdr3_aa: CASSQELRAYGNTIYF
cdr3_nt: TGCGCCAGCAGCCAAGAACTCAGGGCTTACGGAAACACCATATATTTT

cdr3_length: 13
d_call: .
clone_size: few
j_call: TRBJ2-1
v_call: TRBV4-2
cdr3_aa: CASSQDVSTEQFF
cdr3_nt: TGTGCCAGCAGCCAAGATGTTAGCACTGAGCAGTTCTTC

cdr3_length: 16
d_call: TRBD1
clone_size: .
j_call: TRBJ1-1
v_call: TRBV4-2
cdr3_aa: CASSPQRDRVIAEAFF
cdr3_nt: TGTGCCAGCAGCCCCCAGCGCGACAGGGTAATCGCTGAAGCTTTCTTT

cdr3_length: 14
d_call: .
clone_size: .
j_call: TRBJ2-2
v_call: TRBV27
cdr3_aa: CASSGRTATGELFF
cdr3_nt: TGTGCCAGCAGTGGGCGGACAGCCACCGGGGAGCTGTTTTTT

cdr3_length: 18
d_call: TRBD2
clone_size: .
j_call: TRBJ2-2
v_call: TRBV7-2
cdr3_aa: CASSLAPELAGVRGELFF
cdr3_nt: TGTGCCAGCAGCTTAGCGCCCGAGCTAGCGGGAGTACGAGGGGAGCTGTTTTTT

cdr3_length: 13
d_call: .
clone_size: .
j_call: TRBJ2-6
v_call: TRBV6-6
cdr3_aa: CASKIAGANVLTF
cdr3_nt: TGTGCCAGCAAGATAGCTGGGGCCAACGTCCTGACTTTC

cdr3_length: 17
d_call: TRBD2
clone_size: few
j_call: TRBJ2-7
v_call: TRBV18
cdr3_aa: CASSPPQGLAGAGEQYF
cdr3_nt: TGTGCCAGCTCACCACCCCAAGGACTAGCGGGAGCAGGGGAGCAGTACTTC

cdr3_length: 14
d_call: TRBD1
clone_size: few
j_call: TRBJ1-2
v_call: TRBV27
cdr3_aa: CASSGDRADYGYTF
cdr3_nt: TGTGCCAGCAGTGGGGACAGGGCTGACTATGGCTACACCTTC

cdr3_length: 15
d_call: TRBD2
clone_size: .
j_call: TRBJ2-7
v_call: TRBV27
cdr3_aa: CASRYGTSGLYEQYF
cdr3_nt: TGTGCCAGCAGATACGGGACTAGCGGACTGTACGAGCAGTACTTC

cdr3_length: 14
d_call: TRBD1
clone_size: few
j_call: TRBJ1-2
v_call: TRBV4-2
cdr3_aa: CASSLQGVNGLYTF
cdr3_nt: TGTGCCAGCAGCCTACAGGGGGTTAATGGGCTCTACACCTTC

cdr3_length: 13
d_call: .
clone_size: few
j_call: TRBJ2-5
v_call: TRBV28
cdr3_aa: CASLGQIQETQYF
cdr3_nt: TGTGCCAGTTTGGGGCAGATCCAAGAGACCCAGTACTTC

cdr3_length: 13
d_call: .
clone_size: .
j_call: TRBJ2-3
v_call: TRBV6-4
cdr3_aa: CASSAQGTDTQYF
cdr3_nt: TGTGCCAGCAGTGCGCAGGGCACAGATACGCAGTATTTT

cdr3_length: 17
d_call: .
clone_size: few
j_call: TRBJ2-2
v_call: TRBV10-3
cdr3_aa: CAISESPPRGTPGELFF
cdr3_nt: TGTGCCATCAGTGAGTCTCCTCCTCGCGGGACCCCCGGGGAGCTGTTTTTT

cdr3_length: 16
d_call: .
clone_size: .
j_call: TRBJ2-7
v_call: TRBV2
cdr3_aa: CASSDGLARPSYEQYF
cdr3_nt: TGTGCCAGCAGTGACGGCCTAGCAAGACCCTCCTACGAGCAGTACTTC

cdr3_length: 14
d_call: .
clone_size: .
j_call: TRBJ1-1
v_call: TRBV30
cdr3_aa: CAWTRGQGTGGAFF
cdr3_nt: TGTGCCTGGACGAGGGGCCAGGGGACGGGGGGGGCTTTCTTT

cdr3_length: 15
d_call: TRBD2
clone_size: few
j_call: TRBJ2-1
v_call: TRBV6-5
cdr3_aa: CASRSDFSGSNEQFF
cdr3_nt: TGTGCCAGCAGGTCAGACTTTAGCGGGAGTAATGAGCAGTTCTTC

cdr3_length: 14
d_call: TRBD1
clone_size: few
j_call: TRBJ1-1
v_call: TRBV29-1
cdr3_aa: CSGQEGAGGTEAFF
cdr3_nt: TGCAGCGGTCAGGAGGGCGCAGGGGGCACTGAAGCTTTCTTT

cdr3_length: 15
d_call: TRBD1
clone_size: few
j_call: TRBJ2-3
v_call: TRBV28
cdr3_aa: CASSFVGQGTDTQYF
cdr3_nt: TGTGCCAGCAGTTTCGTGGGACAGGGAACAGATACGCAGTATTTT

cdr3_length: 13
d_call: .
clone_size: few
j_call: TRBJ1-1
v_call: TRBV19
cdr3_aa: CASKDSVNTEAFF
cdr3_nt: TGTGCCAGTAAGGACAGCGTGAACACTGAAGCTTTCTTT

cdr3_length: 15
d_call: .
clone_size: few
j_call: TRBJ2-7
v_call: TRBV5-1
cdr3_aa: CASSLAGTYSYEQYF
cdr3_nt: TGCGCCAGCAGCTTGGCGGGTACATACTCCTACGAGCAGTACTTC

cdr3_length: 11
d_call: TRBD1
clone_size: .
j_call: TRBJ2-1
v_call: TRBV28
cdr3_aa: CASSSQGAGFF
cdr3_nt: TGTGCCAGCAGTTCACAGGGGGCAGGGTTCTTC

cdr3_length: 15
d_call: TRBD2
clone_size: .
j_call: TRBJ2-7
v_call: TRBV7-9
cdr3_aa: CASSLELAGIGEQYF
cdr3_nt: TGTGCCAGCAGCTTAGAACTAGCGGGAATCGGCGAGCAGTACTTC

cdr3_length: 14
d_call: TRBD1
clone_size: few
j_call: TRBJ2-1
v_call: TRBV29-1
cdr3_aa: CSAALWGTDNEQFF
cdr3_nt: TGCAGCGCCGCCCTCTGGGGGACAGACAATGAGCAGTTCTTC

cdr3_length: 15
d_call: TRBD2
clone_size: few
j_call: TRBJ2-3
v_call: TRBV10-3
cdr3_aa: CAIRGTSGTFETQYF
cdr3_nt: TGTGCCATCAGGGGGACTAGCGGGACGTTTGAAACGCAGTATTTT

cdr3_length: 13
d_call: .
clone_size: few
j_call: TRBJ1-2
v_call: TRBV7-3
cdr3_aa: CASSTTQGTGYTF
cdr3_nt: TGTGCCAGCAGCACCACCCAGGGGACTGGCTACACCTTC

cdr3_length: 14
d_call: .
clone_size: .
j_call: TRBJ2-3
v_call: TRBV28
cdr3_aa: CASSPGGNTDTQYF
cdr3_nt: TGTGCCAGCAGTCCGGGCGGGAACACAGATACGCAGTATTTT

cdr3_length: 15
d_call: TRBD2
clone_size: .
j_call: TRBJ2-1
v_call: TRBV14
cdr3_aa: CASSPLAGARDEQFF
cdr3_nt: TGTGCCAGCAGCCCGCTAGCGGGAGCTCGGGATGAGCAGTTCTTC

cdr3_length: 15
d_call: TRBD2
clone_size: few
j_call: TRBJ2-7
v_call: TRBV2
cdr3_aa: CASSGLAALSYEQYF
cdr3_nt: TGTGCCAGCAGTGGTCTAGCGGCCCTCTCCTACGAGCAGTACTTC

cdr3_length: 15
d_call: TRBD2
clone_size: few
j_call: TRBJ2-7
v_call: TRBV7-2
cdr3_aa: CASRSRIAGTYEQYF
cdr3_nt: TGTGCCAGCAGATCACGTATAGCGGGGACCTACGAGCAGTACTTC

cdr3_length: 15
d_call: .
clone_size: few
j_call: TRBJ1-4
v_call: TRBV6-4
cdr3_aa: CASSESHRPNEKLFF
cdr3_nt: TGTGCCAGCAGTGAGAGTCACAGGCCTAATGAAAAACTGTTTTTT

cdr3_length: 12
d_call: .
clone_size: .
j_call: TRBJ1-2
v_call: TRBV7-9
cdr3_aa: CASSFQGDGYTF
cdr3_nt: TGTGCCAGCAGCTTCCAAGGGGATGGCTACACCTTC

cdr3_length: 17
d_call: TRBD2
clone_size: few
j_call: TRBJ2-1
v_call: TRBV5-1
cdr3_aa: CASSTGLAGVAYNEQFF
cdr3_nt: TGCGCCAGCAGCACTGGACTAGCGGGAGTGGCCTACAATGAGCAGTTCTTC

cdr3_length: 15
d_call: .
clone_size: few
j_call: TRBJ2-2
v_call: TRBV18
cdr3_aa: CASSADTVSVGELFF
cdr3_nt: TGTGCCAGCTCAGCGGACACGGTCTCGGTCGGGGAGCTGTTTTTT

cdr3_length: 15
d_call: .
clone_size: .
j_call: TRBJ2-5
v_call: TRBV7-8
cdr3_aa: CASSLGDRAQETQYF
cdr3_nt: TGTGCCAGCAGCTTAGGAGACAGAGCCCAAGAGACCCAGTACTTC

cdr3_length: 11
d_call: .
clone_size: few
j_call: TRBJ2-1
v_call: TRBV18
cdr3_aa: CASSPLNGQFF
cdr3_nt: TGTGCCAGCTCACCACTAAACGGGCAGTTCTTC

cdr3_length: 14
d_call: .
clone_size: .
j_call: TRBJ1-1
v_call: TRBV10-3
cdr3_aa: CAISAPGIGTEAFF
cdr3_nt: TGTGCCATCAGTGCGCCGGGGATCGGCACTGAAGCTTTCTTT

cdr3_length: 13
d_call: TRBD1
clone_size: .
j_call: TRBJ1-2
v_call: TRBV29-1
cdr3_aa: CSVWTGGRGGYTF
cdr3_nt: TGCAGCGTTTGGACAGGGGGTCGGGGTGGCTACACCTTC

cdr3_length: 14
d_call: .
clone_size: .
j_call: TRBJ1-1
v_call: TRBV30
cdr3_aa: CAWSVAGMNTEAFF
cdr3_nt: TGTGCCTGGAGTGTGGCAGGGATGAACACTGAAGCTTTCTTT

cdr3_length: 13
d_call: TRBD1
clone_size: .
j_call: TRBJ2-6
v_call: TRBV9
cdr3_aa: CASDRAGANVLTF
cdr3_nt: TGTGCCAGCGACAGGGCTGGGGCCAACGTCCTGACTTTC

cdr3_length: 15
d_call: TRBD1
clone_size: many
j_call: TRBJ1-1
v_call: TRBV9
cdr3_aa: CASSPRTGVNTEAFF
cdr3_nt: TGTGCCAGCAGCCCAAGAACAGGGGTGAACACTGAAGCTTTCTTT

cdr3_length: 16
d_call: TRBD2
clone_size: few
j_call: TRBJ2-5
v_call: TRBV28
cdr3_aa: CASSLKPTSEGETQYF
cdr3_nt: TGTGCCAGCAGTCTGAAACCAACTAGCGAGGGAGAGACCCAGTACTTC

cdr3_length: 14
d_call: TRBD2
clone_size: .
j_call: TRBJ2-1
v_call: TRBV9
cdr3_aa: CASSVLAGFSEQFF
cdr3_nt: TGTGCCAGCAGCGTCCTAGCGGGATTCTCTGAGCAGTTCTTC

cdr3_length: 16
d_call: TRBD1
clone_size: .
j_call: TRBJ2-2
v_call: TRBV5-1
cdr3_aa: CASSAPGQGGAGELFF
cdr3_nt: TGCGCCAGCAGCGCACCGGGACAGGGAGGTGCCGGGGAGCTGTTTTTT

cdr3_length: 14
d_call: TRBD1
clone_size: .
j_call: TRBJ2-3
v_call: TRBV18
cdr3_aa: CASSGQGRTDTQYF
cdr3_nt: TGTGCCAGCTCAGGACAGGGTCGCACAGATACGCAGTATTTT

cdr3_length: 14
d_call: TRBD2
clone_size: few
j_call: TRBJ2-3
v_call: TRBV7-3
cdr3_aa: CASSSWTRADTQYF
cdr3_nt: TGTGCCAGCAGCTCATGGACTAGGGCAGATACGCAGTATTTT

cdr3_length: 15
d_call: .
clone_size: .
j_call: TRBJ1-2
v_call: TRBV19
cdr3_aa: CASSIDPGGSYGYTF
cdr3_nt: TGTGCCAGTAGTATAGACCCGGGAGGATCCTATGGCTACACCTTC

cdr3_length: 11
d_call: .
clone_size: few
j_call: TRBJ2-1
v_call: TRBV5-1
cdr3_aa: CASRGQNEQFF
cdr3_nt: TGCGCCAGCAGAGGACAGAATGAGCAGTTCTTC

cdr3_length: 15
d_call: .
clone_size: few
j_call: TRBJ2-7
v_call: TRBV9
cdr3_aa: CASSVEPDRDYEQYF
cdr3_nt: TGTGCCAGCAGCGTAGAGCCCGACAGAGACTACGAGCAGTACTTC

cdr3_length: 14
d_call: TRBD1
clone_size: .
j_call: TRBJ2-2
v_call: TRBV13
cdr3_aa: CASSRTGNTGELFF
cdr3_nt: TGTGCCAGCAGTAGGACAGGAAACACCGGGGAGCTGTTTTTT